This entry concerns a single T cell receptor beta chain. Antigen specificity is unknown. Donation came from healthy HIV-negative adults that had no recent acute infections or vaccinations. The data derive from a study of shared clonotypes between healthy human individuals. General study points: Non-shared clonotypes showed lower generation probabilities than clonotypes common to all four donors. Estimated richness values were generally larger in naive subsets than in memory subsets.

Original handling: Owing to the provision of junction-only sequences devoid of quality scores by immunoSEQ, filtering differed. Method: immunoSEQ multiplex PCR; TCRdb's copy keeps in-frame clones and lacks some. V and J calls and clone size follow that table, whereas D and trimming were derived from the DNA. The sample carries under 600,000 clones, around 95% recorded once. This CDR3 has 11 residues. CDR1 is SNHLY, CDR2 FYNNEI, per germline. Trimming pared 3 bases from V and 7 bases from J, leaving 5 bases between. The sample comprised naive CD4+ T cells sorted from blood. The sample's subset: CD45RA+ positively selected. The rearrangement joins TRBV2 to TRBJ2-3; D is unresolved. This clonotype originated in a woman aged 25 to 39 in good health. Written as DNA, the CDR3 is TGTGCCAGCAGTGAGCAGAATACGCAGTATTTT. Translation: CASSEQNTQYF.